The 5 T cell receptor beta chains below were found in one sample sequenced in a study of T cell responses to AZD1222 COVID-19 vaccine. Measured with immunoSEQ multiplex PCR; TCRdb has only the in-frame clones, and not every one. The table has 140,000 or so clones, around 92% seen once. Sequences were derived from peripheral blood, sampled after recovery from COVID-19. The source is an adult who had recovered from COVID-19.

V is TRBV28 and J is TRBJ2-7, with D uncertain. Trimming removed 10 bases from V and 3 bases from J, with 16 bases in between. CDR1 and CDR2 (germline): MDHEN, SYDVKM. CDR3 length: 13 amino acids. The CDR3 spells CATTPTDIYEQYF. CDR3 in DNA: TGTGCCACCACCCCCACTGATATCTACGAGCAGTACTTC.

This rearrangement joins TRBV25-1 to TRBJ2-7; possible D gene TRBD1, 6 bases. Germline V gene sequence: CDR1 MGHDK, CDR2 SYGVNS. The V gene lost 4 bases and the J gene lost 0 bases, with 13 bases spanning the gap. The CDR3 is 15 amino acids. CDR3 sequence (DNA): TGTGCCAGCAGTGCCCCTCAACAGGGCTCCTACGAGCAGTACTTC. It encodes CASSAPQQGSYEQYF.

This CDR3 is CASSQDPGTVSSGANVLTF. DNA for the CDR3: TGCGCCAGCAGCCAAGATCCCGGGACAGTGAGCTCTGGGGCCAACGTCCTGACTTTC. The genes are TRBV4-1 and TRBJ2-6; 7 positions match TRBD1. V was pared by 0 bases and J by 0 bases, with 8 bases of the junction left unmatched. Germline loops: CDR1 MGHRA, CDR2 YSYEKL. There are 19 residues in the CDR3.

V usage is TRBV3-1 (or the pseudogene TRBV3-2) and J usage is TRBJ1-1; 8 bases fit TRBD1. J lost 10 bases, V lost 0 bases, and 10 bases had no gene match. The CDR3 contains 15 residues. The germline gives CDR1 LGHDT, CDR2 YNNKEL (reference sequence). The CDR3, as DNA: TGTGCCAGCAGCCAAGAAGGACAGGGTTACCCGAGAGCTTTCTTT. This codes for CASSQEGQGYPRAFF.

The chain has TRBV5-4 and TRBJ2-2; the D is unclear. Trimming removed 5 bases at V and 4 bases at J, with 15 bases between. Germline values: CDR1 SGHNT, CDR2 YYREEE (reference sequence). There are 15 residues in the CDR3. CDR3 in DNA: TGTGCCAGCAGTCTGGCTAGTAAGGGCACCGGGGAGCTGTTTTTT. Residues: CASSLASKGTGELFF.